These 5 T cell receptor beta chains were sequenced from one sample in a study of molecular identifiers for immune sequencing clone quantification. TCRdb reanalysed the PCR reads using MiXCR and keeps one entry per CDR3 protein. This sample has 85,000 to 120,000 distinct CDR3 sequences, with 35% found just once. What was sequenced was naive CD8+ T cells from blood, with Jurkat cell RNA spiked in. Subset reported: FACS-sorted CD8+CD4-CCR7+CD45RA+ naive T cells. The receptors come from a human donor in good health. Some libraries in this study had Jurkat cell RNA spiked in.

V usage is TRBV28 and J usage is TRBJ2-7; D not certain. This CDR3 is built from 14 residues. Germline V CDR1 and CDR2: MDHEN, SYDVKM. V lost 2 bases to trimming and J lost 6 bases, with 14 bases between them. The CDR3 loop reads CASSLMEPQSEQYF. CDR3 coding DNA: TGTGCCAGCAGTTTAATGGAGCCTCAGTCCGAGCAGTACTTC.

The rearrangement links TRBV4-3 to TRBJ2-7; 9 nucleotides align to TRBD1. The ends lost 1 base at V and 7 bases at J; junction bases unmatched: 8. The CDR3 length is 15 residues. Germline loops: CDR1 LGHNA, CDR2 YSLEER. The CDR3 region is CASSQGGTGYLEQYF. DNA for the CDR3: TGCGCCAGCAGCCAAGGTGGGACAGGGTATTTGGAGCAGTACTTC.

The CDR3 sequence is CASSTLGPGGETQYF. In nucleotides, the CDR3 is TGTGCCAGCAGTACCCTGGGCCCCGGGGGGGAGACCCAGTACTTC. The J gene is TRBJ2-5, the V gene TRBV6-5; 7 nucleotides match TRBD2. CDR1 MNHEY and CDR2 SVGAGI come from the germline V gene. The J segment lost 5 bases and the V segment lost 5 bases, leaving 11 bases of the junction unmatched. This CDR3 has 15 amino acids.

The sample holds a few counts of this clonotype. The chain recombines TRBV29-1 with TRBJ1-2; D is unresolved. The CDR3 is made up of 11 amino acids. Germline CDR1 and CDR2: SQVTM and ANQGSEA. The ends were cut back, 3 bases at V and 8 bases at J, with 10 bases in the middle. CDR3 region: CSVDDGLGYTF. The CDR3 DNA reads TGCAGCGTTGATGATGGGCTGGGCTACACCTTC.

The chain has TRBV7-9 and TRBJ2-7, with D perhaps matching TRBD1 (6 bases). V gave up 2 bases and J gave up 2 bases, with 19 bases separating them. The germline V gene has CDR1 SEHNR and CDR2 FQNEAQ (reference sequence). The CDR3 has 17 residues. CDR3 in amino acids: CASSLPPAGDIAYEQYF. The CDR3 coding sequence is TGTGCCAGCAGCTTACCCCCCGCAGGGGACATAGCCTACGAGCAGTACTTC. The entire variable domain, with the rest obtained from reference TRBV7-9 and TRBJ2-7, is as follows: DTGVSQNPRHKITKRGQNVTFRCDPISEHNRLYWYRQTLGQGPEFLTYFQNEAQLEKSRLLSDRFSAERPKGSFSTLEIQRTEQGDSAMYLCASSLPPAGDIAYEQYFGPGTRLTVT.